This T cell receptor beta chain was captured in a study of cytomegalovirus exposure and HLA in healthy donors. At the level of the study: Unique TCR beta sequences numbering approximately 120 million came from 150 million to 200 million T cells in an earlier analysis. Study-level results: Researchers reported in a later analysis that common viral pathogens appeared linked to several top clusters. Overall, 164 TCR beta chains were annotated as cytomegalovirus-associated.

Regarding this clone: Its antigen is unknown.

Donors likely had unrecorded immune exposures despite being nominally healthy when sampled. The PCR used 60 Vbeta and 13 Jbeta primers. This table comes from immunoSEQ multiplex PCR, and its TCRdb copy is limited to in-frame clones, with some not included. Of 65,000 or so clones in the sample, around 80% were seen once. The sequenced sample was PBMCs. The source is a girl aged 10-17 years in good health and CMV-seropositive.

The CDR3 DNA reads TGTGCCAGCAGCCCTAATAAGGGGGCGAGGGGAAACACCATATATTTT. This encodes CASSPNKGARGNTIYF. The V gene is TRBV7-9, the J gene TRBJ1-3, with TRBD1 matching over 7 bases. After removal of 5 bases from V and 4 bases from J, the junction contained 11 bases not matched to a gene. Germline CDR1 is SEHNR and CDR2 is FQNEAQ (reference sequence). This CDR3 spans 16 amino acids.